The rows below give T cell receptor beta chains drawn from one sample of a study of shared clonotypes between healthy human individuals. This table comes from immunoSEQ multiplex PCR, and its TCRdb copy is limited to in-frame clones, with some not included. The table shows some 2.1 million clones, with approximately 94% occurring only once. Sequences were obtained from naive CD8+ T cells sorted from blood. These receptors came from a man between 18 and 29 years old in good health. Each CDR3 is given with its conserved first and last residue. D genes are given only for firm matches. Size is omitted from some rows. Given values are once, few, many or a class for expanded clones.

cdr3_nt | cdr3_aa | j_call | clone_size | d_call | v_call
TGTGCCAGCACCGTTAGCGGGGGCCACTACGAGCAGTACTTC | CASTVSGGHYEQYF | TRBJ2-7 | NA | TRBD2 | TRBV28
TGCGCCAGCAGCTCGGTTGGTCCGTTCGAGGAAGCTTTCTTT | CASSSVGPFEEAFF | TRBJ1-1 | NA | NA | TRBV5-1
TGTGCCAGGGTGAGAAAATGGCCCCAGCATTTT | CARVRKWPQHF | TRBJ1-5 | few | NA | TRBV6-1
TGTGCCAGCAGTCTTACCGGGACAGGGGCCTACGAGCAGTACTTC | CASSLTGTGAYEQYF | TRBJ2-7 | NA | TRBD1 | TRBV6-6
TGTGCCAGCAGTGAATTAGACAGCAATCAGCCCCAGCATTTT | CASSELDSNQPQHF | TRBJ1-5 | NA | NA | TRBV6-1
TGTGCCAGCAGCAGGGGAGGGGATGATCAGCCCCAGCATTTT | CASSRGGDDQPQHF | TRBJ1-5 | NA | NA | TRBV7-9
TGTGCCAGCAGTTACTCCGGGGAAGGTCAGCCCCAGCATTTT | CASSYSGEGQPQHF | TRBJ1-5 | NA | NA | TRBV6-5
TGTGCCAGCAGACATACCAGGGTCGAGGAGACCCAGTACTTC | CASRHTRVEETQYF | TRBJ2-5 | NA | NA | TRBV7-9
TGTGCCAGCAGCCAAGAGGCAGCAACTAATGAAAAACTGTTTTTT | CASSQEAATNEKLFF | TRBJ1-4 | NA | NA | TRBV4-2
TGCGCCAGCAGCCAGGGGTGGGGATACAATGAGCAGTTCTTC | CASSQGWGYNEQFF | TRBJ2-1 | NA | NA | TRBV4-1
TGCGCCAGCAGCCAAGGGGTGGGGGGGCCCCAGCCCCAGCATTTT | CASSQGVGGPQPQHF | TRBJ1-5 | NA | NA | TRBV4-1
TGTGCCAGCAGCGTAGCGGAACCCCGGATCGACAGGGGGCTTTCTGGCTACACCTTC | CASSVAEPRIDRGLSGYTF | TRBJ1-2 | NA | TRBD1 | TRBV9
TGTGCCAGCAGCGTAGCCCGACTGGACACTGAAGCTTTCTTT | CASSVARLDTEAFF | TRBJ1-1 | NA | NA | TRBV9
TGTGCCAGCAGCGTAGGGCAGGGCCCCTCCTACGAGCAGTACTTC | CASSVGQGPSYEQYF | TRBJ2-7 | once | NA | TRBV9
TGTGCCAGCACCCCTTGGGACGGACAGTTCTATGGCTACACCTTC | CASTPWDGQFYGYTF | TRBJ1-2 | NA | NA | TRBV7-9
TGTGCCAGCAGCGTAGCGGGACAGGGGGCAGATACGCAGTATTTT | CASSVAGQGADTQYF | TRBJ2-3 | NA | TRBD1 | TRBV9
TGTGCCATCAGTGAAGGAGGGGTCAATCAGCCCCAGCATTTT | CAISEGGVNQPQHF | TRBJ1-5 | NA | NA | TRBV10-3
TGTGCCAGCAGCTTAACAGGGGAGGGCTACAATGAGCAGTTCTTC | CASSLTGEGYNEQFF | TRBJ2-1 | NA | NA | TRBV13
TGTGCCAGCAGCCCTCGGGATCTACTTACGATGCAGTACTTC | CASSPRDLLTMQYF | TRBJ2-7 | once | NA | TRBV14
TGTGCCAGCAGGGGGACGCAAGAGACCCAGTACTTC | CASRGTQETQYF | TRBJ2-5 | NA | NA | TRBV2
TGTGCCAGCAGTGGAACAGCCTCCTACGAGCAGTACTTC | CASSGTASYEQYF | TRBJ2-7 | NA | NA | TRBV6-1
TGTGCCAGCAGCGTAGAAGGCCTTGTCCATCAGCCCCAGCATTTT | CASSVEGLVHQPQHF | TRBJ1-5 | NA | NA | TRBV9
TGCGCCAGCAGCCAAGGCCTAGAGGGGCCTGATTTC | CASSQGLEGPDF | TRBJ1-2 | NA | NA | TRBV4-1
TGTGCCAGCAGCTTAGAACTAGCGGGCGGAAATGAGCAGTTCTTC | CASSLELAGGNEQFF | TRBJ2-1 | NA | TRBD2 | TRBV7-2
TGTGCCAGCAGCTTAGGGGAAGGCAATCAGCCCCAGCATTTT | CASSLGEGNQPQHF | TRBJ1-5 | NA | NA | TRBV7-9
TGTGCCAGGAGACAGGGGCCCAATGAAAAACTGTTTTTT | CARRQGPNEKLFF | TRBJ1-4 | NA | TRBD1 | TRBV2
TGCAGCGTTGTAGCCGCGGACGGCGGGAGCTACACCTTC | CSVVAADGGSYTF | TRBJ1-2 | NA | NA | TRBV29-1
TGTGCCTGGAGTACCGGGCCTGAAGCTTTCTTT | CAWSTGPEAFF | TRBJ1-1 | NA | NA | TRBV30
TGTGCCAGCAGTCAGGACCCCGACGCCTACAATGAGCAGTTCTTC | CASSQDPDAYNEQFF | TRBJ2-1 | NA | NA | TRBV5-6
TGTGCCAGCAGCTTAGGGGGGGTCGAGCAGTACTTC | CASSLGGVEQYF | TRBJ2-7 | NA | NA | TRBV7-8
TGTGCCACCAGCAGAGATCCGCTAAGTATTGGCGAGCAGTACTTC | CATSRDPLSIGEQYF | TRBJ2-7 | NA | NA | TRBV15
TGTGCCAGCAGCTCCCCTAGACAGGGGGTGGGCACAGATACGCAGTATTTT | CASSSPRQGVGTDTQYF | TRBJ2-3 | NA | TRBD1 | TRBV28
TGCGCCAGCAGTGAAACAGGGGGCGCCTTGGACTATGGCTACACCTTC | CASSETGGALDYGYTF | TRBJ1-2 | once | TRBD1 | TRBV10-2
TGTGCCAGTAGTCTCGGGGCTGGGGAGACCCAGTACTTC | CASSLGAGETQYF | TRBJ2-5 | NA | NA | TRBV19
TGTGCCAGCAGTTACTCGATACTAGGCTCCTACGAGCAGTACTTC | CASSYSILGSYEQYF | TRBJ2-7 | NA | NA | TRBV6-5
TGTGCCAGCAGTATCTCCGGGGCTTCCTACGAGCAGTACTTC | CASSISGASYEQYF | TRBJ2-7 | once | NA | TRBV11-2
TGTGCCAGCAGCTTCGGGGCCATGAACACTGAAGCTTTCTTT | CASSFGAMNTEAFF | TRBJ1-1 | NA | NA | TRBV7-2
TGCAGCGTTGAAGATCCCGAGGGAGCGGATACCTACGAGCAGTACTTC | CSVEDPEGADTYEQYF | TRBJ2-7 | once | NA | TRBV29-1
TGTGCCAGCAGTTACGACGCCAGGAGTGGAGAGACCCAGTACTTC | CASSYDARSGETQYF | TRBJ2-5 | NA | NA | TRBV6-5
TGTGCCACTAAACCCGGGACTAACACAGATACGCAGTATTTT | CATKPGTNTDTQYF | TRBJ2-3 | NA | TRBD2 | TRBV2
TGTGCCAGAAGATACGCGACTTTCAAAGAGACCCAGTACTTC | CARRYATFKETQYF | TRBJ2-5 | NA | NA | TRBV5-3
TGTGCCAGTAGTATCTACTCAGGACAGCCAACACAGGAAGCTTTCTTT | CASSIYSGQPTQEAFF | TRBJ1-1 | NA | NA | TRBV19
TGTGCCAGCAGTGCCCCTAGCGGGGGGAGACTATCCTACGAGCAGTACTTC | CASSAPSGGRLSYEQYF | TRBJ2-7 | NA | TRBD2 | TRBV6-4
TGTGCCAGCAGCCCCGCCTACAGTGAAAAACTGTTTTTT | CASSPAYSEKLFF | TRBJ1-4 | NA | NA | TRBV7-9
TGTGCCAGCAGCTCGAGCACAGGGAGTGGCACCTACGAGCAGTACTTC | CASSSSTGSGTYEQYF | TRBJ2-7 | NA | NA | TRBV7-9
TGTGCCAGCAGTTTAGGGACAGGAGTGGGAACTGAAGCTTTCTTT | CASSLGTGVGTEAFF | TRBJ1-1 | NA | TRBD1 | TRBV27
TGTGCCAGCAGTACAGGGGGCGGGAGCAATCAGCCCCAGCATTTT | CASSTGGGSNQPQHF | TRBJ1-5 | once | TRBD1 | TRBV9
TGTGCCAGCAGCTTACCCGGGGCTTCCTCCTACGAGCAGTACTTC | CASSLPGASSYEQYF | TRBJ2-7 | NA | NA | TRBV7-9
TGTGCCAGCAGCTTCGAGGGGCCTGACGCTTTCTTT | CASSFEGPDAFF | TRBJ1-1 | NA | NA | TRBV7-9
TGTGCCAGCAGTCCCGGTCAGGGAGCCAATGAGCAGTTCTTC | CASSPGQGANEQFF | TRBJ2-1 | NA | NA | TRBV6-5
TGTGCCAGCAGCCCTATAGTCGGAGAGAACACTGAAGCTTTCTTT | CASSPIVGENTEAFF | TRBJ1-1 | NA | NA | TRBV7-9
TGTGCCAGCAGCTCGACAGTCTTCTACACCTTC | CASSSTVFYTF | TRBJ1-2 | NA | NA | TRBV5-5
TGTGCCAGCAGTGATTTGTCTGGGCGGAAGTATTTT | CASSDLSGRKYF | TRBJ2-3 | NA | NA | TRBV2
TGTGCCAGCAGCTTAACTACTAAAGAGACCCAGTACTTC | CASSLTTKETQYF | TRBJ2-5 | NA | NA | TRBV5-4
TGTGCCAGCAGCTTGGGACTAGCGGCGGGTGAGCAGTACTTC | CASSLGLAAGEQYF | TRBJ2-7 | NA | TRBD2 | TRBV5-4
TGTGCCAGCCGAAGTTTAGGGGAAAATGAGCAGTTCTTC | CASRSLGENEQFF | TRBJ2-1 | NA | NA | TRBV6-5
TGTGCCAGCAGCCCCGGGATGGACTTTAGGGAGCAGTACTTC | CASSPGMDFREQYF | TRBJ2-7 | NA | NA | TRBV13